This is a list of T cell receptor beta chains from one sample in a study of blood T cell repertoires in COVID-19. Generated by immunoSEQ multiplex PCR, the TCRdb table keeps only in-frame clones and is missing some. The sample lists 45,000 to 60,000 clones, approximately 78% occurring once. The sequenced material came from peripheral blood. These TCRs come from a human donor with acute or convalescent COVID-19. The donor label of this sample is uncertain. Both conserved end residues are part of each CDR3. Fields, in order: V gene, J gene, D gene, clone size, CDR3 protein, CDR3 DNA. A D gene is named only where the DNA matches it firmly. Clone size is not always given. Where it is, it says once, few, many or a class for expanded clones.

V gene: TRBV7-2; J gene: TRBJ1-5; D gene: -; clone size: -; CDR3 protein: CASGLEGAGPQHF; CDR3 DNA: TGTGCCAGCGGCTTAGAGGGAGCCGGGCCCCAGCATTTT
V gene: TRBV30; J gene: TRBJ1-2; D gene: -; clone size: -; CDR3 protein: CAWRGGQRAYGYTF; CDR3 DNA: TGTGCCTGGAGGGGTGGACAGAGAGCCTATGGCTACACCTTC
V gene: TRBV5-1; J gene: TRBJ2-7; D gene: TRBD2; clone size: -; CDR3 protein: CASSLTLAGGRRPEQYF; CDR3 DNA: TGCGCCAGCAGCCTAACGCTAGCGGGGGGCCGGCGTCCCGAGCAGTACTTC
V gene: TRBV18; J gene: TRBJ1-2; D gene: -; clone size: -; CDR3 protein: CASSLGAANYGYTF; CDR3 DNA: TGTGCCAGCTCACTGGGAGCAGCTAACTATGGCTACACCTTC
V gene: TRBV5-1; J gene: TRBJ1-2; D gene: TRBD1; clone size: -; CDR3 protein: CASSFSGGNYGYTF; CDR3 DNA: TGCGCCAGCAGCTTTTCAGGGGGCAACTATGGCTACACCTTC
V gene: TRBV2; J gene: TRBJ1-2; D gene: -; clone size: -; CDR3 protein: CASGRERNYGYTF; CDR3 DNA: TGTGCCAGCGGGCGGGAGAGGAACTATGGCTACACCTTC
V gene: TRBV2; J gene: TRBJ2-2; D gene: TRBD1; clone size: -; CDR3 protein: CASTEDRVGTGELFF; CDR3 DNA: TGTGCCAGCACCGAGGACAGGGTTGGCACCGGGGAGCTGTTTTTT
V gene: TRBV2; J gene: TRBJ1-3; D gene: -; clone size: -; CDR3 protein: CASRQGPGNTIYF; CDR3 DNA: TGTGCCAGCAGGCAGGGCCCTGGAAACACCATATATTTT
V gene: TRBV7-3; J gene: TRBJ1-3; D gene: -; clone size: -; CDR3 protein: CASSLNPGTGSGNTIYF; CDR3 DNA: TGTGCCAGCAGCTTAAACCCGGGAACAGGGTCCGGAAACACCATATATTTT
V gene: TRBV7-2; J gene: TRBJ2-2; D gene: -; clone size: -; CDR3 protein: CASSSTMYTGELFF; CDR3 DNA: TGTGCCAGCAGCTCGACTATGTACACCGGGGAGCTGTTTTTT
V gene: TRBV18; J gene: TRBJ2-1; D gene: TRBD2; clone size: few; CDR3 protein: CASSLGTSGHNYNEQFF; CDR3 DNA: TGTGCCAGCTCACTGGGGACTAGCGGGCATAATTACAATGAGCAGTTCTTC
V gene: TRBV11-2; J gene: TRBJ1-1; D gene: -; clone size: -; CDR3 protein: CASSQTSNTEAFF; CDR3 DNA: TGTGCCAGCAGTCAGACATCGAACACTGAAGCTTTCTTT
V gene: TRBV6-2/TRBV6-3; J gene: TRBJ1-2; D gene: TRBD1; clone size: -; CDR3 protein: CASSPKTFKTGGLYGYTF; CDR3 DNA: TGTGCCAGCAGCCCTAAAACCTTTAAGACAGGGGGCCTATATGGCTACACCTTC
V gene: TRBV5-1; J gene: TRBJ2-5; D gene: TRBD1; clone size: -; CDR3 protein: CASSGQGVIAETQYF; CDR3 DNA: TGCGCCAGCAGCGGACAGGGAGTTATCGCAGAGACCCAGTACTTC
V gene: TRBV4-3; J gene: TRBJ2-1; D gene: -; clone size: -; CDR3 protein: CASSQEEADPNEQFF; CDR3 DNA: TGCGCCAGCAGCCAAGAGGAAGCGGATCCAAATGAGCAGTTCTTC
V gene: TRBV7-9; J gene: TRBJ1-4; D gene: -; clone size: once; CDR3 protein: CASSLIAHEKLFF; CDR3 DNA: TGTGCCAGCAGCTTAATAGCCCATGAAAAACTGTTTTTT
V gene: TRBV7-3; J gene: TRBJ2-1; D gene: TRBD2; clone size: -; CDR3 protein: CASSLSSAGVKNEQFF; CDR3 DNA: TGTGCCAGCAGCTTATCATCCGCGGGAGTAAAAAATGAGCAGTTCTTC
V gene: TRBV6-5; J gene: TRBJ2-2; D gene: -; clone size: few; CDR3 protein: CASSYNREGELFF; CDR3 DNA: TGTGCCAGCAGTTACAACAGGGAGGGGGAGCTGTTTTTT
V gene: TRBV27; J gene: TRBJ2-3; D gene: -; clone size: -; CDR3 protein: CASSTDSATGTDTQYF; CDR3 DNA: TGTGCCAGCAGTACGGACTCTGCGACGGGTACAGATACGCAGTATTTT
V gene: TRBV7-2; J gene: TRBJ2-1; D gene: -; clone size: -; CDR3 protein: CASSLLASEVNEQFF; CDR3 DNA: TGTGCCAGCAGCTTACTCGCCTCCGAGGTCAATGAGCAGTTCTTC
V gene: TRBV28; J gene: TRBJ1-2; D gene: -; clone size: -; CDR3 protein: CASSPLTKEAAIYGYTF; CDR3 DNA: TGTGCCAGCAGCCCGTTGACAAAGGAGGCGGCAATCTATGGCTACACCTTC
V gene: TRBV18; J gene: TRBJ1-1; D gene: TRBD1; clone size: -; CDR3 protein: CASSLRQGASNTEAFF; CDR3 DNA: TGTGCCAGCTCACTCAGACAGGGGGCCTCCAACACTGAAGCTTTCTTT
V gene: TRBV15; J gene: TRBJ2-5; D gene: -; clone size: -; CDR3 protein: CATRYSVGETQYF; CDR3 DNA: TGTGCCACCAGATACTCGGTCGGAGAGACCCAGTACTTC
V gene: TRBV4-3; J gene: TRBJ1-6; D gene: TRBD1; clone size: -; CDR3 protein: CASSQEGQGYGSPLHF; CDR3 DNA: TGCGCCAGCAGCCAAGAGGGACAGGGGTATGGTTCACCCCTCCACTTT
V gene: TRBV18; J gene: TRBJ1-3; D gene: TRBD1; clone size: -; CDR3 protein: CASSPGQGFYQGNTIYF; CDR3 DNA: TGTGCCAGCTCACCGGGACAGGGATTTTACCAGGGGAACACCATATATTTT
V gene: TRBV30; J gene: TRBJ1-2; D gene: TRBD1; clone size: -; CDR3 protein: CAWTGQGYGYTF; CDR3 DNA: TGTGCCTGGACAGGACAGGGGTACGGCTACACCTTC
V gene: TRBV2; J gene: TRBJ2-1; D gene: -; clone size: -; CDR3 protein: CASSTSSYNEQFF; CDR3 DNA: TGTGCCAGCAGTACTAGCTCCTACAATGAGCAGTTCTTC
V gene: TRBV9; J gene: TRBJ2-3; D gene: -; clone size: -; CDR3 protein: CASSVGSITDTQYF; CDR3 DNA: TGTGCCAGCAGCGTCGGGAGCATCACAGATACGCAGTATTTT
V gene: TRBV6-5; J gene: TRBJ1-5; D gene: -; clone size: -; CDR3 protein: CASRAAVNQPQHF; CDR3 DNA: TGTGCCAGCAGGGCGGCAGTAAATCAGCCCCAGCATTTT
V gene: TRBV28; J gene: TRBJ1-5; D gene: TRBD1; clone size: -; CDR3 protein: CASTDFQGADQPQHF; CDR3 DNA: TGTGCCAGCACCGACTTCCAGGGGGCTGATCAGCCCCAGCATTTT
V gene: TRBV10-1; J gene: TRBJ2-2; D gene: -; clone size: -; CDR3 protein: CASSRSYTGELFF; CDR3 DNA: TGCGCCAGCAGTAGGAGCTACACCGGGGAGCTGTTTTTT
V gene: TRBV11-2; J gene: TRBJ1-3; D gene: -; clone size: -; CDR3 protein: CASRDLGNTIYF; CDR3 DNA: TGTGCCAGCAGAGACTTAGGAAACACCATATATTTT